A single sample gave rise to the 21 T cell receptor beta chains below, sequenced in a study of blood T cell repertoires in COVID-19. The protocol was immunoSEQ multiplex PCR, while the TCRdb copy is restricted to in-frame clones and leaves out a portion. The sample contains about 300,000 clones, approximately 82% of which appear only once. Sequenced sample: peripheral blood. These receptors all stem from a woman aged 45-65 years with acute or convalescent COVID-19.

This chain connects TRBV19 to TRBJ1-2; D gene uncertain. CDR1 is LNHDA, CDR2 SQIVND, per germline (reference sequence). The V end was cut by 5 bases, the J end by 2 bases, with 3 bases between. The CDR3 length is 11 residues. In DNA form, the CDR3 reads TGTGCCAGTAGTCAAAACTATGGCTACACCTTC. Its translation: CASSQNYGYTF.

This clone was detected a few times. The rearrangement joins TRBV2 to TRBJ2-7; 8 bases agree with TRBD1. V lost 5 bases, J lost 7 bases, and 7 bases stayed unmatched. This CDR3 has 13 amino acids. In germline, CDR1 is SNHLY, CDR2 FYNNEI. CDR3 protein: CASSWDRSGEQYV. DNA for the CDR3: TGTGCCAGCAGTTGGGACAGGTCCGGAGAGCAGTACGTC.

The rearrangement links TRBV2 to TRBJ2-7, with D hard to call. V was clipped by 7 bases and J by 1 base, with 11 bases between them. The CDR3 has 13 amino acids. Germline CDR1 is SNHLY and CDR2 is FYNNEI. CDR3 sequence: CASTYLTSYEQYF. In nucleotides, the CDR3 is TGTGCCAGCACCTACCTTACTTCCTACGAGCAGTACTTC.

The chain links TRBV12-3 or TRBV12-4 to TRBJ1-2; 8 positions agree with TRBD1. After removal of 4 bases from V and 4 bases from J, the junction contained 2 bases not matched to a gene. The CDR3 spans 13 residues. This CDR3 reads CASSSQGAYGYTF. The CDR3 DNA sequence: TGTGCCAGCAGTTCCCAGGGGGCCTATGGCTACACCTTC.

The chain has TRBV9 and TRBJ2-4; 10 bases align to TRBD2. Losses at the gene ends were 0 bases for V and 8 bases for J; bases not matched to a gene: 5. The CDR3 runs 15 residues. The germline gives CDR1 SGDLS, CDR2 YYNGEE. CDR3: CASSVESSGRDIQYF. In nucleotides, the CDR3 is TGTGCCAGCAGCGTAGAGTCTAGCGGGAGAGACATTCAGTACTTC.

CDR3 residues: CASSLVGREETQYF. CDR3 sequence (DNA): TGTGCCAGCAGCTTGGTTGGGCGGGAAGAGACCCAGTACTTC. The chain couples TRBV5-6 to TRBJ2-5, with a tentative D call TRBD2 (5 bases). The CDR3 runs to 14 residues. The germline V gene encodes CDR1 SGHDT and CDR2 YYEEEE. The ends were cut back, 0 bases at V and 3 bases at J, with 9 bases in the middle. Supplemented by reference TRBV5-6 and TRBJ2-5, the full variable domain reads DAGVTQSPTHLIKTRGQQVTLRCSPKSGHDTVSWYQQALGQGPQFIFQYYEEEERQRGNFPDRFSGHQFPNYSSELNVNALLLGDSALYLCASSLVGREETQYFGPGTRLLVL.

This clone was counted ten times or more. The V gene is TRBV28, the J gene TRBJ1-5, with unresolved D. This CDR3 comprises 15 residues. CDR1 MDHEN and CDR2 SYDVKM come from the germline V gene. V lost 8 bases to trimming and J lost 1 base, with 15 bases between them. CDR3 in amino acids: CASLGEGLSNQPQHF. Here the CDR3 DNA reads TGTGCCAGCCTCGGGGAGGGTCTAAGCAATCAGCCCCAGCATTTT.

The rearrangement links TRBV5-1 to TRBJ2-3, with TRBD1 identical over 10 bases. The CDR3 is 15 amino acids. Trimming took 4 bases from V and 0 from J; bases not matched to a gene: 2. Germline V lookup: CDR1 SGHRS, CDR2 YFSETQ. Written as DNA, the CDR3 is TGCGCCAGCAGCCCGGGACAGGGGAGCACAGATACGCAGTATTTT. Protein product: CASSPGQGSTDTQYF.

The genes are TRBV9 and TRBJ1-5; 7 bases match TRBD1. The ends lost 0 bases at V and 3 bases at J; junction bases unmatched: 3. The CDR3 totals 15 residues. Germline CDR1 reads SGDLS; CDR2 reads YYNGEE. CDR3 residues: CASSVDGTVNQPQHF. In nucleotides, the CDR3 is TGTGCCAGCAGCGTAGACGGGACAGTCAATCAGCCCCAGCATTTT.

This clone was detected only once. The rearrangement joins TRBV2 to TRBJ1-2; 8 nucleotides match TRBD1. The CDR3 is 14 amino acids. The trim removed 6 bases at V and 2 bases at J, leaving 5 bases unmatched. CDR1 SNHLY and CDR2 FYNNEI come from the germline V gene. The CDR3 DNA follows: TGTGCCAGCAGCGATGGACAGGGAAACTATGGCTACACCTTC. Residues: CASSDGQGNYGYTF.

The chain couples TRBV7-8 to TRBJ2-2, with 10 bases identical to TRBD2. Germline V gives CDR1 SGHVS, CDR2 FQNEAQ. V shed 8 bases, J shed 5 bases, and the junction held 14 bases outside the gene matches. This CDR3 spans 17 amino acids. CDR3 DNA: TGTGCCAGCGGCAGTAGCGGGGGGACCTCGAGAACCGGGGAGCTGTTTTTT. Translating it yields CASGSSGGTSRTGELFF. Full variable domain (remainder filled in from reference TRBV7-8 and TRBJ2-2): GAGVSQSPRYKVAKRGQDVALRCDPISGHVSLFWYQQALGQGPEFLTYFQNEAQLDKSGLPSDRFFAERPEGSVSTLKIQRTQQEDSAVYLCASGSSGGTSRTGELFFGEGSRLTVL.

The chain recombines TRBV5-1 with TRBJ1-1, with D hard to call. CDR1 SGHRS and CDR2 YFSETQ come from the germline V gene. V was clipped by 0 bases and J by 2 bases, with 11 bases between them. CDR3 length equals 15 residues. The CDR3 reads CASSLESLSNTEAFF. DNA for the CDR3: TGCGCCAGCAGCTTGGAAAGCCTTAGCAACACTGAAGCTTTCTTT.

The chain couples TRBV6-2 or TRBV6-3 to TRBJ1-2; the D is unclear. The CDR3 is made up of 13 amino acids. Trimming stripped 0 bases from V and 4 bases from J, with 6 bases between. Per the germline V gene, CDR1 is MNHEY and CDR2 is SVGEGT. The chain's CDR3 is CASSYSNSYGYTF. In DNA form, the CDR3 reads TGTGCCAGCAGTTACTCGAACAGCTATGGCTACACCTTC.

The chain combines TRBV7-2 with TRBJ2-7; D is perhaps TRBD2 (5 bases). The length of the CDR3 is 14 residues. With 5 bases removed from V and 0 bases from J, the gap between germline ends came to 11 bases. Germline V gene lookup returns CDR1 SGHTA and CDR2 FQGNSA. Here the CDR3 reads CASSPGGSSYEQYF. In nucleotides, the CDR3 is TGTGCCAGCAGCCCCGGCGGGTCCTCCTACGAGCAGTACTTC.

The genes are TRBV15 and TRBJ2-5, with D possibly being TRBD1 (5 bases). The V gene lost 1 base and the J gene lost 4 bases, with 13 bases spanning the gap. CDR1 LNHNV and CDR2 YYDKDF come from the germline V gene (reference sequence). The CDR3 is 15 amino acids. CDR3 sequence (DNA): TGTGCCACCAGCAGAGGACAAGGGGAACGAGAGACCCAGTACTTC. It codes for CATSRGQGERETQYF.

V is TRBV18 and J is TRBJ1-1; the match to TRBD1 covers 9 bases. CDR1 is KGHSH, CDR2 LQKENI, per germline. The CDR3 length is 12 residues. Trimming cost V 2 bases and J 10 bases; bases outside gene matches: 2. The CDR3 DNA reads TGTGCCAGCTCACCAATGACAGGGGGAGCTTTCTTT. This sequence encodes CASSPMTGGAFF.

The chain uses TRBV2 and TRBJ1-2; 11 bases line up with TRBD1. Looked up from germline, CDR1 is SNHLY and CDR2 is FYNNEI. The CDR3 contains 15 residues. Trimming at V came to 3 bases and at J to 6 bases, leaving 6 bases not matched to a gene. Written as DNA, the CDR3 is TGTGCCAGCAGTGAGCTGGGACAGGGGGTTGATGGCTACACCTTC. This sequence encodes CASSELGQGVDGYTF.

The chain carries TRBV4-1 and TRBJ1-1, with D perhaps matching TRBD1 (5 bases). The CDR3 length is 15 residues. Looked up from germline, CDR1 is MGHRA and CDR2 is YSYEKL. V gave up 0 bases and J gave up 1 base, with 9 bases separating them. This CDR3 reads CASSQEARANTEAFF. Here the CDR3 DNA reads TGCGCCAGCAGCCAAGAAGCCAGGGCGAACACTGAAGCTTTCTTT.

V usage is TRBV7-2 and J usage is TRBJ2-1; 15 bases map to TRBD2. With 6 bases clipped from V and 4 bases from J, the junction kept 10 bases outside the gene matches. The CDR3 has 18 residues. Germline CDR1 SGHTA, CDR2 FQGNSA. CDR3 loop: CASSFGTSGRLEYNEQFF. The CDR3 DNA follows: TGTGCCAGCAGTTTCGGGACTAGCGGGAGGTTAGAGTACAATGAGCAGTTCTTC.

The CDR3 DNA follows: TGTGCCACCAGGAGGGGGAGCCCCCAAGAGACCCAGTACTTC. Encoded protein: CATRRGSPQETQYF. V gene TRBV7-2 combines with J gene TRBJ2-5; D is tentatively TRBD1 or TRBD2 (6 bases each). Between the trimmed V and J ends, which lost 10 bases and 1 base, there was a span of 16 bases. The CDR3 loop spans 14 amino acids. Germline V gene sequence: CDR1 SGHTA, CDR2 FQGNSA.

The chain uses TRBV7-2 and TRBJ1-2, with 9 bases aligning to TRBD1. CDR3 length equals 14 residues. The germline gives CDR1 SGHTA, CDR2 FQGNSA. V shed 6 bases, J shed 8 bases, and the junction held 10 bases outside the gene matches. The CDR3 reads CASSPGQGYSGYTF. CDR3 nucleotide sequence: TGTGCCAGCAGTCCGGGACAGGGATATTCCGGCTACACCTTC. The whole variable domain, remainder taken from reference TRBV7-2 and TRBJ1-2, is GAGVSQSPSNKVTEKGKDVELRCDPISGHTALYWYRQSLGQGLEFLIYFQGNSAPDKSGLPSDRFSAERTGGSVSTLTIQRTQQEDSAVYLCASSPGQGYSGYTFGSGTRLTVV.